The sequence of this T cell receptor beta chain was determined in a study of glioma-infiltrating T cells. In this sample, this clonotype turned up a few times. CDR1 is SEHNR and CDR2 is FQNEAQ in the germline V gene (reference sequence). The V segment lost 0 bases and the J segment 2 bases; nucleotides outside the gene matches: 11. The length of the CDR3 is 19 residues. Using RNA template, CDR3s of TCR alpha and beta were amplified with iRepertoire arm-PCR. Using its own MiXCR run on the multiplex PCR reads, TCRdb lists one record per CDR3 protein. Altogether 300,000 to 400,000 distinct CDR3 sequences are present, less than 50% being singletons, with the ten largest covering 12%.

The clonotype comes from a human donor with low-grade glioma or glioblastoma, undergoing nonglioma brain surgery, or in good health (not recorded which). V and J are TRBV7-9 and TRBJ2-7; 12 bases agree with TRBD2. Sequencing input: glioma tissue, nonneoplastic brain tissue, or PBMCs (not recorded which). DNA for the CDR3: TGTGCCAGCAGCTTAGCAAGGGGGGGACTAGCGGGTTTCCCCTACGAGCAGTACTTC. Its protein product is CASSLARGGLAGFPYEQYF.